This entry features one T cell receptor (beta chain) sequence. Antigen specificity is unknown. This entry belongs to a study of shared clonotypes between healthy human individuals. General study findings and limits: Naive subsets, compared against memory subsets, generally had larger estimated richness values.

Those who donated, Caucasian adults without exception, all lived in Nashville, Tennessee. Measured with immunoSEQ multiplex PCR; TCRdb has only the in-frame clones, and not every one. The data contain over a million clones, around 82% of them seen just once; the ten biggest clones take up more than 0.55%. This receptor was taken from a man younger than 30 in good health. Some clones in this sample may be carry-over from other donors' samples. The specimen sequenced was memory CD4+ T cells from PBMCs. Specified subset: CD45RA-negative fraction.

In DNA form, the CDR3 reads TGCGCCAGCAGCCAAGATTTTTGGTCTAGCGGGTACAATGAGCAGTTCTTC. It yields the protein CASSQDFWSSGYNEQFF. The chain combines TRBV4-1 with TRBJ2-1; 8 nucleotides align to TRBD2. Per the germline V gene, CDR1 is MGHRA and CDR2 is YSYEKL. V gave up 0 bases and J gave up 4 bases; unmatched junction bases: 8. This CDR3 comprises 17 residues.